This is a list of T cell receptor beta chains from one sample in a study of blood T cell repertoires in COVID-19. The assay was immunoSEQ multiplex PCR, and TCRdb's table has in-frame clones only and misses some. The sample consists of just over 90,000 clones, 86% of them appearing once. The sequencing input was peripheral blood. These receptors came from a woman of 80 years or more with acute or convalescent COVID-19. The CDR3 runs from the conserved cysteine through the conserved F or W. D genes are given only for firm matches. Some rows mark clone size as missing; the rest say once, few, many or name a class of expanded clone.

J: TRBJ1-6
V: TRBV7-9
D: .
size: .
DNA: TGTGCCAGCAGCGTCCTAGTAAATTCACCCCTCCACTTT
CDR3: CASSVLVNSPLHF

J: TRBJ1-6
V: TRBV7-3
D: .
size: .
DNA: TGTGCCAGCAGCTTAGGGAGGGGACATTCACCCCTCCACTTT
CDR3: CASSLGRGHSPLHF

J: TRBJ1-4
V: TRBV3-1/TRBV3-2
D: .
size: few
DNA: TGTGCCAGCAGCAGCCAGGGGTATGAAAAACTGTTTTTT
CDR3: CASSSQGYEKLFF

J: TRBJ1-1
V: TRBV27
D: TRBD1
size: .
DNA: TGTGCCAGCAGTCAGGACAGGGGAGGCACTGAAGCTTTCTTT
CDR3: CASSQDRGGTEAFF

J: TRBJ2-3
V: TRBV10-3
D: .
size: .
DNA: TGTGCCATCAGTTCCGCTGGTACTAGCACAGATACGCAGTATTTT
CDR3: CAISSAGTSTDTQYF

J: TRBJ1-6
V: TRBV2
D: TRBD1
size: .
DNA: TGTGCCAGCAGGGGACAGGGAGCCTATAATTCACCCCTCCACTTT
CDR3: CASRGQGAYNSPLHF

J: TRBJ1-6
V: TRBV27
D: .
size: .
DNA: TGTGCCAGCAGTTTATTTGTCAGGGGTGCCTATAATTCACCCCTCCACTTT
CDR3: CASSLFVRGAYNSPLHF

J: TRBJ1-5
V: TRBV7-2
D: TRBD1
size: few
DNA: TGTGCCAGCAGCTTAGCGAACCCGGGACAGGGATATAGCAATCAGCCCCAGCATTTT
CDR3: CASSLANPGQGYSNQPQHF

J: TRBJ2-1
V: TRBV6-5
D: .
size: .
DNA: TGTGCCAGCAGGAACGTTATAGCCTCCTACAATGAGCAGTTCTTC
CDR3: CASRNVIASYNEQFF

J: TRBJ1-2
V: TRBV5-6
D: .
size: few
DNA: TGTGCCAGCAGCTTGGTACCCCCCCCCGGGTCCTTCTATGGCTACACCTTC
CDR3: CASSLVPPPGSFYGYTF

J: TRBJ2-7
V: TRBV10-3
D: .
size: .
DNA: TGTGCCATCAGTGAGTCCACGGACGGGACCTACGAGCAGTACTTC
CDR3: CAISESTDGTYEQYF

J: TRBJ1-2
V: TRBV7-9
D: .
size: .
DNA: TGTGCCAGCAGCTTAGTCATCGGGAACTATGGCTACACCTTC
CDR3: CASSLVIGNYGYTF

J: TRBJ2-1
V: TRBV29-1
D: TRBD1
size: .
DNA: TGCAGCGTCCACCTCGGGACAGTACCGAACAATGAGCAGTTCTTC
CDR3: CSVHLGTVPNNEQFF

J: TRBJ2-2
V: TRBV27
D: .
size: .
DNA: TGTGCCAGCAGTCACAATACCGGGGAGCTGTTTTTT
CDR3: CASSHNTGELFF

J: TRBJ2-7
V: TRBV5-1
D: TRBD1
size: few
DNA: TGCGCCAGCAGCTTGGGAGGCAGGGGGTCCTACGAGCAGTACTTC
CDR3: CASSLGGRGSYEQYF

J: TRBJ1-2
V: TRBV4-1
D: TRBD1
size: .
DNA: TGCGCCAGCAGCCCAGCAGGACAGGGGAACTATGGCTACACCTTC
CDR3: CASSPAGQGNYGYTF

J: TRBJ2-7
V: TRBV12-3/TRBV12-4
D: TRBD2
size: .
DNA: TGTGCCAGCAGACGGACTAGCGGGGTCGAGCAGTACTTC
CDR3: CASRRTSGVEQYF

J: TRBJ1-6
V: TRBV7-9
D: TRBD1
size: .
DNA: TGTGCCAGCAGCTTCAACAGGGGGGATTCACCCCTCCACTTT
CDR3: CASSFNRGDSPLHF

J: TRBJ1-2
V: TRBV18
D: .
size: .
DNA: TGTGCCAGCTCGCCGGACAGTCCTTCCGAGGATGGCTACACCTTC
CDR3: CASSPDSPSEDGYTF

J: TRBJ1-1
V: TRBV3-1/TRBV3-2
D: .
size: .
DNA: TGTGCCAGCAGCCAAGGGGGGGGAGGCACTGAAGCTTTCTTT
CDR3: CASSQGGGGTEAFF

J: TRBJ2-2
V: TRBV7-8
D: .
size: .
DNA: TGTGCCAGCAGCCCTCAACCGGGACAATTTAACACCGGGGAGCTGTTTTTT
CDR3: CASSPQPGQFNTGELFF

J: TRBJ2-3
V: TRBV27
D: TRBD1
size: .
DNA: TGTGCCAGCAGGACAGGGGAGCCTACAGATACGCAGTATTTT
CDR3: CASRTGEPTDTQYF

J: TRBJ2-1
V: TRBV9
D: .
size: .
DNA: TGTGCCAGCAGCGTCGAGGGTTACAATGAGCAGTTCTTC
CDR3: CASSVEGYNEQFF

J: TRBJ1-3
V: TRBV24-1
D: .
size: .
DNA: TGTGCCACCAGTGCTGGAGCTGGAAACACCATATATTTT
CDR3: CATSAGAGNTIYF

J: TRBJ1-3
V: TRBV5-5
D: .
size: .
DNA: TGTGCCAGCAGCTTGGGGCCACAGGGAAACACCATATATTTT
CDR3: CASSLGPQGNTIYF

J: TRBJ2-7
V: TRBV21-1
D: .
size: once
DNA: TGTGCCAGCAGCACCCGGGATTCCTACGAGCAGTACTTC
CDR3: CASSTRDSYEQYF

J: TRBJ1-1
V: TRBV6-5
D: TRBD1
size: .
DNA: TGTGCCAGCCGGGACAGGGGATATACTGAAGCTTTCTTT
CDR3: CASRDRGYTEAFF

J: TRBJ1-1
V: TRBV15
D: TRBD1
size: .
DNA: TGTGCCACCAGCAGAGATCGGCCTTCCAACTACAGGGGTCCCTTTCCTATGAACACTGAAGCTTTCTTT
CDR3: CATSRDRPSNYRGPFPMNTEAFF

J: TRBJ2-1
V: TRBV6-5
D: TRBD2
size: .
DNA: TGTGCCAGCAGTTTGACTAGCGGGGGGGCCTATGAGCAGTTCTTC
CDR3: CASSLTSGGAYEQFF

J: TRBJ1-2
V: TRBV5-1
D: .
size: .
DNA: TGCGCCAGCAGCTCCGGGAGGGACTATGGCTACACCTTC
CDR3: CASSSGRDYGYTF

J: TRBJ2-3
V: TRBV7-3
D: TRBD2
size: .
DNA: TGTGCCAGCAGCCCGGGACTAGCCAGCGATACGCAGTATTTT
CDR3: CASSPGLASDTQYF

J: TRBJ2-7
V: TRBV7-8
D: TRBD1
size: .
DNA: TGTGCCAGCAGCCACGACAGGGTGCAGCAGTACTTC
CDR3: CASSHDRVQQYF

J: TRBJ2-1
V: TRBV9
D: .
size: .
DNA: TGTGCCAGCAGCGAAGGACACTACAATGAGCAGTTCTTC
CDR3: CASSEGHYNEQFF

J: TRBJ2-2
V: TRBV3-1/TRBV3-2
D: TRBD2
size: once
DNA: TGTGCCAGCAGCCCCTTTTGGGTAGCGGGGGGGACCGGGGAGCTGTTTTTT
CDR3: CASSPFWVAGGTGELFF

J: TRBJ1-3
V: TRBV11-2
D: .
size: once
DNA: TGTGCCAGCAGCTTAGTTCGGGAAGCCGGAAACACCATATATTTT
CDR3: CASSLVREAGNTIYF

J: TRBJ2-3
V: TRBV5-1
D: .
size: .
DNA: TGCGCCAGCAGCTTATCGGGGTCTGAGACGCAGTATTTT
CDR3: CASSLSGSETQYF

J: TRBJ2-7
V: TRBV27
D: TRBD2
size: .
DNA: TGTGCCAGCAGTTTACTAGCAGGGACTAGTCCCTACGAGCAGTACTTC
CDR3: CASSLLAGTSPYEQYF

J: TRBJ2-2
V: TRBV2
D: TRBD1
size: .
DNA: TGTGCCAGCAGAGGGGACAGAAGACTCACCGGGGAGCTGTTTTTT
CDR3: CASRGDRRLTGELFF

J: TRBJ2-5
V: TRBV18
D: TRBD1
size: .
DNA: TGTGCCAGCTCACCAAGGGACAGGGGATTGGAGACCCAGTACTTC
CDR3: CASSPRDRGLETQYF

J: TRBJ2-7
V: TRBV2
D: TRBD1
size: .
DNA: TGTGCCAGCAGGTTCAGGGACAGCTCCTACGAGCAGTACTTC
CDR3: CASRFRDSSYEQYF

J: TRBJ1-2
V: TRBV6-5
D: TRBD1
size: .
DNA: TGTGCCAGCAGATCGGGACAGGGTAACTATGGCTACACCTTC
CDR3: CASRSGQGNYGYTF

J: TRBJ2-2
V: TRBV5-8
D: TRBD1
size: .
DNA: TGTGCCAGCAGCCCCGGACAGGGGAGGTTCGGGGAGCTGTTTTTT
CDR3: CASSPGQGRFGELFF

J: TRBJ1-1
V: TRBV7-2
D: .
size: .
DNA: TGTGCCAGCAGCCCTAGGGGCGGGAAAACTGAAGCTTTCTTT
CDR3: CASSPRGGKTEAFF

J: TRBJ2-3
V: TRBV3-1/TRBV3-2
D: TRBD2
size: .
DNA: TGTGCCAGCAGCCAGGGCCCAGCGGGGGGGCGCACAGATACGCAGTATTTT
CDR3: CASSQGPAGGRTDTQYF

J: TRBJ2-2
V: TRBV3-1/TRBV3-2
D: .
size: .
DNA: TGTGCCAGCAGCCATCGCACCGGGGAGCTGTTTTTT
CDR3: CASSHRTGELFF

J: TRBJ1-1
V: TRBV5-1
D: .
size: .
DNA: TGCGCCAGCAGCTTGGGGTCTGCGGCGACTGAAGCTTTCTTT
CDR3: CASSLGSAATEAFF

J: TRBJ1-6
V: TRBV11-3
D: TRBD1
size: once
DNA: TGTGCCAGCAGCTTGACAGGGAATTCACCCCTCCACTTT
CDR3: CASSLTGNSPLHF

J: TRBJ2-7
V: TRBV2
D: TRBD1
size: .
DNA: TGTGCCAGCAGTGGGGACAGGGGCAGGGGGGAGAGTGGCGAGCAGTACTTC
CDR3: CASSGDRGRGESGEQYF

J: TRBJ2-2
V: TRBV18
D: .
size: .
DNA: TGTGCCAGCTCTCGGCAGGGGGGACAGAACACCGGGGAGCTGTTTTTT
CDR3: CASSRQGGQNTGELFF

J: TRBJ2-3
V: TRBV5-4
D: .
size: .
DNA: TGTGCCAGCAGCTTTTCCGTCGGGTCAGATACGCAGTATTTT
CDR3: CASSFSVGSDTQYF